The 14 T cell receptor beta chains given below trace back to one sample, sequenced in a study of OX40 agonist ivuxolimab in advanced cancers. Assay used: immunoSEQ multiplex PCR; TCRdb lists only in-frame clones, some missing. In the table there are fewer than 85,000 clones, around 86% of which are singletons. The input for sequencing was CD4+ or CD8+ T cells sorted from blood, taken in a trial of the OX40 agonist ivuxolimab. These receptors all stem from an adult with an advanced solid tumor such as melanoma, head and neck, liver or kidney cancer.

The chain is built from TRBV2 and TRBJ1-3, with no clear D. Trimming cost V 2 bases and J 0 bases, with 11 bases left between them. This CDR3 has 16 residues. CDR1 and CDR2 from the germline V gene are SNHLY and FYNNEI. In DNA form, the CDR3 reads TGTGCCAGCAGTGAACGGCAGGCGACCTCTGGAAACACCATATATTTT. It is translated as CASSERQATSGNTIYF.

The chain is built from TRBV6-1 and TRBJ1-2; maybe TRBD1 (6 bases). V was pared by 2 bases and J by 8 bases, with 15 bases between. The CDR3 loop spans 14 amino acids. Germline lookup yields CDR1 MNHNS and CDR2 SASEGT. As DNA, the CDR3 is TGTGCCAGCAGTGAAAAGCGGGACACCGGAGGCTACACCTTC. This codes for CASSEKRDTGGYTF.

The chain recombines TRBV7-9 with TRBJ1-3; no reliable D call. The V end was cut by 3 bases, the J end by 0 bases, with 9 bases between. This CDR3 comprises 15 residues. Looked up from germline, CDR1 is SEHNR and CDR2 is FQNEAQ (reference sequence). CDR3 loop: CASSFATSSGNTIYF. CDR3 bases: TGTGCCAGCAGCTTTGCTACATCCTCTGGAAACACCATATATTTT.

V is TRBV7-8 and J is TRBJ2-7; TRBD2 matches 11 bases. The CDR3 has 17 amino acids. The V gene's germline CDR1 is SGHVS and CDR2 FQNEAQ. Trimming at V came to 0 bases and at J to 5 bases, leaving 9 bases not matched to a gene. Here the CDR3 DNA reads TGTGCCAGCAGCTTAGCTGGGTCTAGCGGGGGGTGGGACGAGCAGTACTTC. Amino acid sequence: CASSLAGSSGGWDEQYF.

By proportion, this clone is medium-sized. The chain combines TRBV5-1 with TRBJ1-3, with D unclear. CDR1 and CDR2 from the germline V gene are SGHRS and YFSETQ. V lost 4 bases, J lost 3 bases, and 8 bases lay in between. The CDR3 sequence is 13 residues long. CDR3 in amino acids: CASSNGGGNTIYF. CDR3 bases: TGCGCCAGCAGCAATGGAGGTGGAAACACCATATATTTT.

V and J are TRBV7-6 and TRBJ1-1; 7 bases are shared with TRBD1. The CDR3 sequence is 16 residues long. The V gene's germline CDR1 is SGHVS and CDR2 FNYEAQ. Germline trimming cut 0 bases from V and 4 bases from J; bases unmatched to any gene: 8. The CDR3 spells CASSLAPDTGVTEAFF. CDR3 DNA sequence: TGTGCCAGCAGCTTAGCGCCTGATACAGGGGTCACTGAAGCTTTCTTT.

The chain uses TRBV10-3 and TRBJ1-4; no reliable D call. Trimming pared 3 bases from V and 8 bases from J, leaving 13 bases between. Germline V gives CDR1 ENHRY, CDR2 SYGVKD. The CDR3 contains 14 residues. The DNA of the CDR3 is TGTGCCATCAGTGAAACATTATTGGGGGAAAAACTGTTTTTT. It encodes CAISETLLGEKLFF.

The rearrangement links TRBV11-2 to TRBJ2-3; 7 bases agree with TRBD2. The CDR3 length is 15 residues. Germline V gives CDR1 SGHAT, CDR2 FQNNGV. J lost 1 base, V lost 1 base, and 2 bases had no gene match. As DNA, the CDR3 is TGTGCCAGCAGCTTAGGCGGGGGACGCACAGATACGCAGTATTTT. Translation gives CASSLGGGRTDTQYF.

This chain joins TRBV6-1 and TRBJ2-1, with 9 nucleotides matching TRBD1. This CDR3 has 15 residues. After removal of 5 bases from V and 5 bases from J, the junction contained 7 bases not matched to a gene. Germline CDR1 reads MNHNS; CDR2 reads SASEGT. CDR3 in DNA: TGTGCCAGCAGTCCAGACAGGGGGAGCCACAATGAGCAGTTCTTC. It yields the protein CASSPDRGSHNEQFF.

The chain is built from TRBV7-8 and TRBJ1-2; maybe TRBD1 (6 bases). V was shortened by 1 base and J by 1 base, with 7 bases between the two germline ends. CDR1 is SGHVS, CDR2 FQNEAQ, per germline. CDR3 length: 14 amino acids. CDR3 bases: TGTGCCAGCAGCTTAGACAGGGATAACTATGGCTACACCTTC. Its protein is CASSLDRDNYGYTF.

About this clone itself: The sample contains more than one DNA sequence encoding this CDR3. The chain carries TRBV29-1 and TRBJ2-7; D assignment may be TRBD1 or TRBD2 (5 bases each). From germline, CDR1 is SQVTM and CDR2 ANQGSEA. This CDR3 spans 14 amino acids. V was trimmed by 4 bases and J by 0 bases, leaving 13 bases between them. The CDR3 bases are TGCAGCGTTGGCAGGGACCGATCCTCCTACGAGCAGTACTTC. Amino acid sequence: CSVGRDRSSYEQYF.

The J gene is TRBJ2-5, the V gene TRBV28, with D unclear. Germline CDR1 reads MDHEN; CDR2 reads SYDVKM. There are 12 residues in the CDR3. The V end was cut by 6 bases, the J end by 1 base, with 6 bases between. The CDR3 coding sequence is TGTGCCAGCAGCCCCGGCCAAGAGACCCAGTACTTC. Protein sequence: CASSPGQETQYF.

This clone was observed a handful of times. The genes are TRBV5-1 and TRBJ1-2; D may be TRBD1 (5 bases). Trimming pared 2 bases from V and 4 bases from J, leaving 12 bases between. Germline CDR1 reads SGHRS; CDR2 reads YFSETQ. This CDR3 has 14 residues. CDR3 sequence: CASSLWGVGYGYTF. In nucleotides, the CDR3 is TGCGCCAGCAGCTTATGGGGGGTCGGCTATGGCTACACCTTC.

This rearrangement joins TRBV7-8 to TRBJ2-7, with TRBD2 as a possible D gene (6 bases). There are 14 residues in the CDR3. Per germline, CDR1 SGHVS and CDR2 FQNEAQ. Deletions cut 7 bases from V and 10 bases from J, with 23 bases between. CDR3: CASTTPGTGQGQYF. The CDR3, as DNA: TGTGCCAGCACCACCCCTGGGACTGGTCAGGGACAGTACTTC.